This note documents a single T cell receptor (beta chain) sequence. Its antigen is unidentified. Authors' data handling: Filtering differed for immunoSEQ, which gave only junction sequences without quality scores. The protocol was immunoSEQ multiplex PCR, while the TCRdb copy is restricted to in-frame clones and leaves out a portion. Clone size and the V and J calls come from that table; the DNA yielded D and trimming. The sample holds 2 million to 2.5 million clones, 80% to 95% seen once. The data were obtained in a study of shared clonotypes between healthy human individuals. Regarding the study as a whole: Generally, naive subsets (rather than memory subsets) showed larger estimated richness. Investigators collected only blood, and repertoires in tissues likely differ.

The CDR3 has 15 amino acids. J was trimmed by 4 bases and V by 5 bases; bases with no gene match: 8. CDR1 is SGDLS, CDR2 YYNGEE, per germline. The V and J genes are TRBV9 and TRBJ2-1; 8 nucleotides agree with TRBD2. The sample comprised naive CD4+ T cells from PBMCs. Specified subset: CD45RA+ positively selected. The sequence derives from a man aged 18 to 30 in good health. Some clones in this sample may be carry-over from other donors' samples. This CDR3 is CASRPGLESYNEQFF. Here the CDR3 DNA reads TGTGCCAGCAGGCCGGGACTAGAGTCTTACAATGAGCAGTTCTTC.